One and the same sample provided the 7 T cell receptor beta chains below, sequenced in a study of regulatory T cells in long-lasting Graves disease. Investigators prepared the TCR beta libraries by applying iRepertoire HTBI primers and Arm-PCR of CDR3 regions. TCRdb re-called the multiplex PCR reads with MiXCR, one entry per CDR3 protein. The data show roughly 500,000 distinct CDR3 sequences, 9.5% to 15% seen once. The time point here: newly diagnosed GD, antithyroid drugs for less than 3 months. Scientists built the TCR library using RNA that was extracted from PBMCs. The same sample was also studied in work on T cells in Graves' hyperthyroidism and ophthalmopathy.

The sequencing used peripheral blood mononuclear cells (PBMCs), collected at new diagnosis, from a patient treated with antithyroid drugs. The receptors stem from a woman aged 25 to 45 with Graves disease.

This clonotype was counted many times. The rearrangement links TRBV11-2 to TRBJ2-2, with D possibly TRBD1 on 6 matching bases. The CDR3 is 16 residues long. The ends were cut back, 2 bases at V and 1 base at J, with 11 bases in the middle. Germline assignment: CDR1 SGHAT and CDR2 FQNNGV. The CDR3 protein is CASSLQATGNTGELFF. Written as DNA, the CDR3 is TGTGCCAGCAGCTTACAGGCGACAGGGAACACCGGGGAGCTGTTTTTT.

Ten or more counts support this clonotype. The chain links TRBV6-1 to TRBJ1-6; no clear D. CDR3 length: 14 amino acids. Deletions cut 6 bases from V and 7 bases from J, with 13 bases between. Germline V CDR1 and CDR2: MNHNS, SASEGT. The CDR3 is CASRYRNVNSPLHF. The DNA for the CDR3 is TGTGCCAGCAGATATAGGAATGTGAATTCACCCCTCCACTTT.

This clonotype was found many times. The chain carries TRBV12-5 and TRBJ2-5; 11 nucleotides match TRBD1. The germline V gene encodes CDR1 LGHNT and CDR2 FRNRAP. V dropped 3 bases and J dropped 4; count of bases not matched to a gene: 7. The CDR3 spans 16 residues. The CDR3 DNA follows: TGTGCTAGTGGTTTCGGACAGGGGGCAGGAGGAGAGACCCAGTACTTC. Encoded protein: CASGFGQGAGGETQYF.

The table lists this clonotype with a few counts. This chain links TRBV20-1 with TRBJ1-1; D is possibly TRBD1 (6 bases). Germline loops: CDR1 DFQATT, CDR2 SNEGSKA (reference sequence). CDR3 size: 14 residues. Trimming took 4 bases from V and 0 from J, leaving 12 bases between them. The CDR3 loop is CSATRQEVNTEAFF. Written as DNA, the CDR3 is TGCAGTGCTACTCGACAGGAGGTGAACACTGAAGCTTTCTTT.

In its sample, this clonotype was seen many times. This chain links TRBV28 with TRBJ1-1; TRBD1 might be the D (5 bases). The ends were cut back, 8 bases at V and 0 bases at J, with 10 bases in the middle. Germline V gene lookup returns CDR1 MDHEN and CDR2 SYDVKM. The CDR3 length is 13 residues. DNA for the CDR3: TGTGCCAGCCGACAGATTATGAACACTGAAGCTTTCTTT. Translated: CASRQIMNTEAFF.

This clonotype came up a few times. The CDR3 here is CASSRPGTFNTGELFF. The DNA of the CDR3 is TGTGCCAGTAGCCGGCCCGGGACATTTAACACCGGGGAGCTGTTTTTT. The chain carries TRBV19 and TRBJ2-2, with D possibly TRBD1 on 6 matching bases. Looked up from germline, CDR1 is LNHDA and CDR2 is SQIVND (reference sequence). The CDR3 consists of 16 residues. The V and J ends lost 6 bases and 2 bases respectively, with 16 bases between them.

In DNA form, the CDR3 reads TGTGCCAGCAGTCACTATAGCGGGAGGGCCGACAATGAGCAGTTCTTC. Protein sequence: CASSHYSGRADNEQFF. This chain uses TRBV12-3 or TRBV12-4 with TRBJ2-1; TRBD2 matches 11 bases. V dropped 5 bases and J dropped 5; count of bases not matched to a gene: 8. This CDR3 is 16 amino acids long.